The rows below give T cell receptor beta chains drawn from one sample of a study of shared clonotypes between healthy human individuals. TCRdb keeps only in-frame clones here, not all; method: immunoSEQ multiplex PCR. The table has just over 2,000,000 clones, 90% to 95% seen once. Source material: naive CD4+ T cells sorted from blood. These receptors were taken from a man aged 18 to 29 in good health. The CDR3 runs from the conserved cysteine through the conserved F or W. The D gene is left open where the match is weak. A clone size is listed for some rows: how often the clone was seen (once, few, many), or a class if it is expanded.

v_call,d_call,clone_size,j_call,cdr3_nt,cdr3_aa
TRBV28,-,once,TRBJ2-1,TGTGCCAGCAGTAAGGAAACCGGGATAAACAATGAGCAGTTCTTC,CASSKETGINNEQFF
TRBV30,-,once,TRBJ1-2,TGTGCCTGGAGTGCCCCGCGTGTTAACTATGGCTACACCTTC,CAWSAPRVNYGYTF
TRBV2,-,-,TRBJ1-4,TGTGCCAGCAGTGAATTAATCGCCAGGCGGGGTGAGGAAAAACTGTTTTTT,CASSELIARRGEEKLFF
TRBV2,TRBD1,-,TRBJ1-5,TGTGCCAGCAGTCTTACAGGGGATAGCAATCAGCCCCAGCATTTT,CASSLTGDSNQPQHF
TRBV6-6,-,-,TRBJ1-5,TGTGCCAGCACGGGGCGGGGAGTACAGCCCCAGCATTTT,CASTGRGVQPQHF
TRBV6-5,-,-,TRBJ1-6,TGTGCCAGCACCCTTTACTTGAGGGCTAATTCACCCCTCCACTTT,CASTLYLRANSPLHF
TRBV7-8,TRBD2,-,TRBJ2-5,TGTGCCAGCAGCTTAGATAAGGGCCCGGGGGGTCAAGAGACCCAGTACTTC,CASSLDKGPGGQETQYF
TRBV7-9,TRBD1,-,TRBJ1-4,TGTGCCAGCAGCTTAACAGGGGGAACTAATGAAAAACTGTTTTTT,CASSLTGGTNEKLFF
TRBV15,-,-,TRBJ2-4,TGTGCCACCAGCAGAGATCTGGCAGGGGAAAACATTCAGTACTTC,CATSRDLAGENIQYF
TRBV19,TRBD1,-,TRBJ1-1,TGTGCCAGTAGTCCGGAGGACAGGGGTAGACTCACTGAAGCTTTCTTT,CASSPEDRGRLTEAFF
TRBV20-1,-,-,TRBJ1-1,TGCAGGGGCGAAAAAGGCACTGAAGCTTTCTTT,CRGEKGTEAFF
TRBV7-9,-,once,TRBJ2-2,TGTGCCAGCAGCTTAGCCTACCTCGGGGGCGGATCTGGGGAGCTGTTTTTT,CASSLAYLGGGSGELFF
TRBV19,TRBD1,-,TRBJ1-6,TGTGCCAGTAGGGATTCCGGGACAGGAGCTTCACCCCTCCACTTT,CASRDSGTGASPLHF
TRBV7-2,-,once,TRBJ2-5,TGTGCCAGCAGCTTAGTCGTGGTAGGGGCGTTGGGGGAGACCCAGTACTTC,CASSLVVVGALGETQYF
TRBV6-1,TRBD2,-,TRBJ2-5,TGTGCCAGCAGGGAGCGGGGGGCCCAAGAGACCCAGTACTTC,CASRERGAQETQYF
TRBV18,-,-,TRBJ1-4,TGTGCCAGCTCACCAGGGTCCGACAGGTTCACTTTTTTT,CASSPGSDRFTFF
TRBV30,-,-,TRBJ2-7,TGTGCCTGGAGCGATGGGGGTAGATACGAGCAGTACTTC,CAWSDGGRYEQYF
TRBV30,TRBD1,-,TRBJ2-7,TGTGCCTGGAGTGTGACAGGGGGTCTAGGCGAGCAGTACTTC,CAWSVTGGLGEQYF
TRBV18,-,-,TRBJ2-3,TGTGCCAGCTCACTCCTCCTAGATACGCAGTATTTT,CASSLLLDTQYF
TRBV30,TRBD1,-,TRBJ1-2,TGTGCCTGGGGAAGACAGGGTTCTAACTATGGCTACACCTTC,CAWGRQGSNYGYTF
TRBV2,TRBD2,-,TRBJ2-7,TGTGCCAGCAGTGGCCGGGGGGGGAACGAGCAGTACTTC,CASSGRGGNEQYF
TRBV6-5,-,-,TRBJ2-2,TGTGCCACCCGGCGGATATCGGCCGGGGAGCTGTTTTTT,CATRRISAGELFF
TRBV4-3,TRBD1,-,TRBJ1-5,TGCGCCAGCAGCCAAGATTTCATTGACAGGGGAGATCAGCCCCAGCATTTT,CASSQDFIDRGDQPQHF
TRBV5-6,-,-,TRBJ1-5,TGTGCCAGCAGCCTCGGTGGGCCGGTCGGGCAGCCCCAGCATTTT,CASSLGGPVGQPQHF
TRBV6-5,-,-,TRBJ2-7,TGTGCCAGCAGTTACTACTGGACTGGCTACGAGCAGTACTTC,CASSYYWTGYEQYF
TRBV14,TRBD1,-,TRBJ1-6,TGTGCCAGCAGCCAAGATCCGGGACAGAAGAATTCACCCCTCCACTTT,CASSQDPGQKNSPLHF
TRBV28,-,-,TRBJ1-5,TGTGCCAGCAGTTTGGGTAGGCACGGTCAGCCCCAGCATTTT,CASSLGRHGQPQHF
TRBV5-4,-,once,TRBJ2-7,TGTGCCAGCAGATCACTGGGTGTACCCTACGAGCAGTACTTC,CASRSLGVPYEQYF
TRBV29-1,-,-,TRBJ2-7,TGCAGCGTTGAAGATTTAGCATCGGAATTGCACTTC,CSVEDLASELHF
TRBV18,-,-,TRBJ2-5,TGTGCCAGCTCACCTCCGGCAGGGCAAGAGACCCAGTACTTC,CASSPPAGQETQYF
TRBV29-1,-,-,TRBJ1-2,TGCAGCGTTGATCGGGCAGGCCACCTTATGGGTGAAGGCTACACCTTC,CSVDRAGHLMGEGYTF
TRBV6-1,TRBD2,-,TRBJ2-7,TGTGCCAGCAGGGAAATCGGGCGGGGGTCTAAGTACGAGCAGTACTTC,CASREIGRGSKYEQYF
TRBV7-6,TRBD1,once,TRBJ2-3,TGTGCCAGCAGTCACGCCGGGACAGGGGGCTTAGATACGCAGTATTTT,CASSHAGTGGLDTQYF
TRBV6-5,-,-,TRBJ2-5,TGTGCCAGCAGGTATCTGGAGACCCAGTACTTC,CASRYLETQYF
TRBV30,-,-,TRBJ1-6,TGTGCCTGGAGTGTACCAAACGGCCCCCTCCACTTT,CAWSVPNGPLHF
TRBV7-9,-,few,TRBJ1-1,TGTGCCAGCAGCTTAGCGCCGGGAGTGGAAGCTTTCTTT,CASSLAPGVEAFF
TRBV7-9,TRBD1,-,TRBJ1-4,TGTGCCAGCAGCTCTACCGGGACAGGGGCAAATGAAAAACTGTTTTTT,CASSSTGTGANEKLFF
TRBV27,-,once,TRBJ2-2,TGTGCCAGCAGTTCAAAAACCGGGGAGCTGTTTTTT,CASSSKTGELFF
TRBV7-2,-,-,TRBJ1-2,TGTGCCAGCAGCAACGCAGGGGCGAACTATGGCTACACCTTC,CASSNAGANYGYTF
TRBV6-5,TRBD2,-,TRBJ2-7,TGTGCCAGCAGTCAGGTAGCGGGATCCTACGAGCAGTACTTC,CASSQVAGSYEQYF
TRBV6-5,TRBD1,-,TRBJ1-1,TGTGCCAGCAGCCCAGGGGGGCGCACTGAAGCTTTCTTT,CASSPGGRTEAFF
TRBV29-1,TRBD2,-,TRBJ2-4,TGCAGCGTTGTCCCAGCGGGAGGGAGTGGGGCCAAAAACATTCAGTACTTC,CSVVPAGGSGAKNIQYF